This TCR beta chain was captured in a study of cytomegalovirus exposure and HLA in healthy donors. In the PCR, 60 Vbeta and 13 Jbeta primers were used. Assay used: immunoSEQ multiplex PCR; TCRdb lists only in-frame clones, some missing. The listing records tens of thousands of clones. Study-wide results and caveats: Specificity for CMV antigens was confirmed in vitro for a few of the CMV-associated chains.

CDR1 and CDR2 from the germline V gene are SQVTM and ANQGSEA. The germline V and J ends were trimmed by 7 bases and 6 bases, with 15 bases remaining between them. The CDR3 extends over 12 amino acids. Worth noting for this clone: What it binds is unknown.

The donors were healthy bone marrow donors. Specimen: PBMCs. The rearrangement uses TRBV29-1 and TRBJ1-1; a weak D match, TRBD1 (5 bases). The receptor was derived from a middle-aged woman in good health and CMV-seropositive. The CDR3 DNA follows: TGCAGCGCCAGCTGGCGGGGGGCTGAAGCTTTCTTT. It yields the protein CSASWRGAEAFF.